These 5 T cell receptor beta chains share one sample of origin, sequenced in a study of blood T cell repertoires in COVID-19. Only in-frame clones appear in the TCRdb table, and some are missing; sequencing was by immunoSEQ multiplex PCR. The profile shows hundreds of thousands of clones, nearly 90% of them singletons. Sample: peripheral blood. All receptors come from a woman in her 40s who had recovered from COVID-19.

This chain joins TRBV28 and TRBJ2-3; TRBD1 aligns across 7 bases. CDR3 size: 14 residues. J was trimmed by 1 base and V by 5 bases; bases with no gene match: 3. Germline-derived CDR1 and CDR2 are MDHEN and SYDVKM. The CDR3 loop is CASSNRGGTDTQYF. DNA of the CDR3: TGTGCCAGCAGTAACAGGGGAGGCACAGATACGCAGTATTTT.

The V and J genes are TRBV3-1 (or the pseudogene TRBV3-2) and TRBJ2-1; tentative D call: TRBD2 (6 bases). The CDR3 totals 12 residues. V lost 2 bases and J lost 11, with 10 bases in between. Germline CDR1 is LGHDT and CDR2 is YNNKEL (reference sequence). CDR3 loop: CASSQSDYKQFF. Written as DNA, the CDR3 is TGTGCCAGCAGCCAATCGGACTATAAGCAGTTCTTC.

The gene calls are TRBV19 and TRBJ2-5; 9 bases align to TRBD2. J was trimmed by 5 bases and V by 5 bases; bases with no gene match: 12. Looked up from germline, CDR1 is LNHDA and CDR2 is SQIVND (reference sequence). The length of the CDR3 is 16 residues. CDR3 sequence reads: CASSPWLASGTETQYF. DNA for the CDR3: TGTGCCAGTAGTCCCTGGCTTGCTAGCGGGACGGAGACCCAGTACTTC.

The CDR3 protein is CASSAGVSEETQYF. In DNA, the CDR3 is TGCGCCAGCAGCGCAGGGGTTTCGGAAGAGACCCAGTACTTC. The chain links TRBV5-1 to TRBJ2-5; TRBD1 might be the D (6 bases). This CDR3 has 14 amino acids. V was trimmed by 4 bases and J by 3 bases, leaving 13 bases between them. Germline loops: CDR1 SGHRS, CDR2 YFSETQ.

The CDR3 protein is CASSPWGSPYEQYF. The CDR3 DNA follows: TGTGCCAGCAGCCCCTGGGGCTCCCCCTACGAGCAGTACTTC. J is TRBJ2-7 and V is TRBV14; perhaps TRBD1 as D (5 bases). Germline CDR1 and CDR2: SGHDN and FVKESK. This CDR3 comprises 14 residues. Trimming left V 4 bases short and J 2 bases short, with 12 bases between.